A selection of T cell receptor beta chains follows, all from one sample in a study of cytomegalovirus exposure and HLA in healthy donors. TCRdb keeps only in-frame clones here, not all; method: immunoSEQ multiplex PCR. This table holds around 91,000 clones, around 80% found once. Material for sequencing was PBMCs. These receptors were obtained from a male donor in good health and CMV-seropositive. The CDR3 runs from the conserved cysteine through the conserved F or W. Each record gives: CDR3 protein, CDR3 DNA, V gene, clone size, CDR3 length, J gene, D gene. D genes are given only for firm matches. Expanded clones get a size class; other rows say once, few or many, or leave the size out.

CDR3 protein: CASSLEGLAAYEQYF; CDR3 DNA: TGTGCCAGCAGCTTAGAAGGGCTAGCGGCCTACGAGCAGTACTTC; V gene: TRBV7-2; clone size: .; CDR3 length: 15; J gene: TRBJ2-7; D gene: TRBD2
CDR3 protein: CASSQDTGDGELFF; CDR3 DNA: TGCGCCAGCAGCCAAGACACCGGCGACGGGGAGCTGTTTTTT; V gene: TRBV5-1; clone size: .; CDR3 length: 14; J gene: TRBJ2-2; D gene: .
CDR3 protein: CASSDSNEETQYF; CDR3 DNA: TGTGCCAGCAGTGACAGTAACGAAGAGACCCAGTACTTC; V gene: TRBV6-5; clone size: .; CDR3 length: 13; J gene: TRBJ2-5; D gene: .
CDR3 protein: CASSYRGLRNTEAFF; CDR3 DNA: TGTGCCAGCAGTTACAGGGGGCTTAGGAACACTGAAGCTTTCTTT; V gene: TRBV28; clone size: .; CDR3 length: 15; J gene: TRBJ1-1; D gene: TRBD1
CDR3 protein: CASSPLPDRALSEQYF; CDR3 DNA: TGTGCCAGCTCACCCCTTCCGGACAGGGCTCTAAGTGAGCAGTACTTC; V gene: TRBV18; clone size: once; CDR3 length: 16; J gene: TRBJ2-7; D gene: TRBD1
CDR3 protein: CASSLGQYSNQPQHF; CDR3 DNA: TGTGCCAGCAGCCTGGGACAGTATAGCAATCAGCCCCAGCATTTT; V gene: TRBV7-2; clone size: .; CDR3 length: 15; J gene: TRBJ1-5; D gene: TRBD1
CDR3 protein: CASSQETGNYGYTF; CDR3 DNA: TGCGCCAGCAGCCAAGAGACAGGGAACTATGGCTACACCTTC; V gene: TRBV4-1; clone size: .; CDR3 length: 14; J gene: TRBJ1-2; D gene: TRBD1
CDR3 protein: CASSLAGREADTQYF; CDR3 DNA: TGTGCCAGCAGCTTAGCGGGCCGAGAGGCAGATACGCAGTATTTT; V gene: TRBV28; clone size: .; CDR3 length: 15; J gene: TRBJ2-3; D gene: TRBD2
CDR3 protein: CASSSGGEQYF; CDR3 DNA: TGTGCCAGTAGTTCAGGGGGCGAGCAGTACTTC; V gene: TRBV2; clone size: .; CDR3 length: 11; J gene: TRBJ2-7; D gene: TRBD1
CDR3 protein: CASRDPDRQSGYTF; CDR3 DNA: TGCGCCAGCAGGGACCCAGACAGGCAATCTGGCTACACCTTC; V gene: TRBV10-2; clone size: .; CDR3 length: 14; J gene: TRBJ1-2; D gene: .
CDR3 protein: CASSQDPGSPLHF; CDR3 DNA: TGTGCCAGCAGCCAAGATCCGGGTTCACCCCTCCACTTT; V gene: TRBV4-2; clone size: .; CDR3 length: 13; J gene: TRBJ1-6; D gene: .
CDR3 protein: CASRGGGAEQYF; CDR3 DNA: TGTGCCAGCAGGGGGGGAGGTGCGGAGCAGTACTTC; V gene: TRBV27; clone size: .; CDR3 length: 12; J gene: TRBJ2-7; D gene: .
CDR3 protein: CASSLVGSKTGANVLTF; CDR3 DNA: TGTGCCAGCAGCTTGGTGGGCAGTAAGACTGGGGCCAACGTCCTGACTTTC; V gene: TRBV5-4; clone size: .; CDR3 length: 17; J gene: TRBJ2-6; D gene: .
CDR3 protein: CAWSVLAGGINEQFF; CDR3 DNA: TGTGCCTGGAGTGTACTTGCGGGAGGCATCAATGAGCAGTTCTTC; V gene: TRBV30; clone size: .; CDR3 length: 15; J gene: TRBJ2-1; D gene: TRBD2
CDR3 protein: CASSYSSSPLHF; CDR3 DNA: TGTGCCAGCAGTTACTCGAGTTCACCCCTCCACTTT; V gene: TRBV6-5; clone size: .; CDR3 length: 12; J gene: TRBJ1-6; D gene: .
CDR3 protein: CASSQHYSGNTIYF; CDR3 DNA: TGTGCCAGCAGCCAACACTACTCTGGAAACACCATATATTTT; V gene: TRBV7-8; clone size: .; CDR3 length: 14; J gene: TRBJ1-3; D gene: .
CDR3 protein: CASSPWAGGGTDTQYF; CDR3 DNA: TGTGCCAGCAGTCCTTGGGCAGGGGGCGGCACAGATACGCAGTATTTT; V gene: TRBV28; clone size: once; CDR3 length: 16; J gene: TRBJ2-3; D gene: TRBD1
CDR3 protein: CASSLYRGLGSPLHF; CDR3 DNA: TGTGCCAGCAGTTTATACAGGGGGCTGGGTTCACCCCTCCACTTT; V gene: TRBV28; clone size: .; CDR3 length: 15; J gene: TRBJ1-6; D gene: TRBD1
CDR3 protein: CASSSSGRETQYF; CDR3 DNA: TGCGCCAGCAGCTCAAGTGGTCGGGAGACCCAGTACTTC; V gene: TRBV5-1; clone size: .; CDR3 length: 13; J gene: TRBJ2-5; D gene: .
CDR3 protein: CATSGATGGKTEAFF; CDR3 DNA: TGTGCCACCAGCGGGGCGACAGGGGGCAAAACTGAAGCTTTCTTT; V gene: TRBV15; clone size: .; CDR3 length: 15; J gene: TRBJ1-1; D gene: TRBD1
CDR3 protein: CASSDGGSQPQHF; CDR3 DNA: TGTGCCAGCAGTGACGGGGGTAGTCAGCCCCAGCATTTT; V gene: TRBV25-1; clone size: .; CDR3 length: 13; J gene: TRBJ1-5; D gene: .
CDR3 protein: CASSLHVTGNQPQHF; CDR3 DNA: TGTGCCAGCAGTTTACACGTAACGGGCAATCAGCCCCAGCATTTT; V gene: TRBV28; clone size: .; CDR3 length: 15; J gene: TRBJ1-5; D gene: .
CDR3 protein: CASRMTGGYGYTF; CDR3 DNA: TGTGCCAGCAGGATGACAGGGGGCTATGGCTACACCTTC; V gene: TRBV6-5; clone size: .; CDR3 length: 13; J gene: TRBJ1-2; D gene: TRBD1
CDR3 protein: CASSEDGTGTQKLFF; CDR3 DNA: TGTGCCAGCAGTGAAGATGGGACAGGGACGCAGAAACTGTTTTTT; V gene: TRBV6-4; clone size: .; CDR3 length: 15; J gene: TRBJ1-4; D gene: TRBD1
CDR3 protein: CAWSASLHPYEQYF; CDR3 DNA: TGTGCCTGGAGTGCATCTCTTCATCCCTACGAGCAGTACTTC; V gene: TRBV30; clone size: .; CDR3 length: 14; J gene: TRBJ2-7; D gene: .
CDR3 protein: CASSLRRRENTEAFF; CDR3 DNA: TGTGCCAGCAGCTTAAGGAGGCGTGAGAACACTGAAGCTTTCTTT; V gene: TRBV11-2; clone size: .; CDR3 length: 15; J gene: TRBJ1-1; D gene: .
CDR3 protein: CASSPSNTEAFF; CDR3 DNA: TGTGCCAGCAGCCCCTCGAACACTGAAGCTTTCTTT; V gene: TRBV7-9; clone size: .; CDR3 length: 12; J gene: TRBJ1-1; D gene: .
CDR3 protein: CASRKQGQGSNQPQHF; CDR3 DNA: TGTGCCAGCAGGAAGCAGGGACAGGGGTCCAATCAGCCCCAGCATTTT; V gene: TRBV28; clone size: .; CDR3 length: 16; J gene: TRBJ1-5; D gene: TRBD1
CDR3 protein: CASSSPRSSYEQYF; CDR3 DNA: TGTGCCAGCAGCTCCCCACGTAGCTCCTACGAGCAGTACTTC; V gene: TRBV2; clone size: .; CDR3 length: 14; J gene: TRBJ2-7; D gene: .
CDR3 protein: CASSPDRVVKKLFF; CDR3 DNA: TGTGCCAGCAGCCCGGACAGGGTGGTGAAGAAACTGTTTTTT; V gene: TRBV21-1; clone size: few; CDR3 length: 14; J gene: TRBJ1-4; D gene: .
CDR3 protein: CASSLAPGNEQFF; CDR3 DNA: TGCGCCAGCAGCTTGGCCCCAGGGAATGAGCAGTTCTTC; V gene: TRBV5-1; clone size: .; CDR3 length: 13; J gene: TRBJ2-1; D gene: .
CDR3 protein: CASRTEFNTEAFF; CDR3 DNA: TGTGCCAGCAGAACAGAATTTAACACTGAAGCTTTCTTT; V gene: TRBV5-4; clone size: .; CDR3 length: 13; J gene: TRBJ1-1; D gene: .
CDR3 protein: CASSSLTGADNSPLHF; CDR3 DNA: TGTGCCAGCAGTTCTCTGACAGGGGCAGATAATTCACCCCTCCACTTT; V gene: TRBV27; clone size: .; CDR3 length: 16; J gene: TRBJ1-6; D gene: TRBD1
CDR3 protein: CASSTGTGGAGQYF; CDR3 DNA: TGTGCCAGCAGTACAGGGACAGGGGGCGCCGGGCAGTACTTC; V gene: TRBV7-9; clone size: once; CDR3 length: 14; J gene: TRBJ2-7; D gene: TRBD1
CDR3 protein: CASSSTDRDSTGELFF; CDR3 DNA: TGTGCCAGCAGTTCTACGGACAGGGACAGCACCGGGGAGCTGTTTTTT; V gene: TRBV27; clone size: .; CDR3 length: 16; J gene: TRBJ2-2; D gene: TRBD1
CDR3 protein: CASSFSSRASETQYF; CDR3 DNA: TGTGCCAGCAGCTTCTCCTCCAGGGCGTCAGAGACCCAGTACTTC; V gene: TRBV5-4; clone size: .; CDR3 length: 15; J gene: TRBJ2-5; D gene: .
CDR3 protein: CASSSGTGKSYTQYF; CDR3 DNA: TGTGCCAGCAGCTCCGGGACAGGGAAGTCATATACGCAGTATTTT; V gene: TRBV7-9; clone size: .; CDR3 length: 15; J gene: TRBJ2-3; D gene: TRBD1
CDR3 protein: CASSWTGGRVAEQFF; CDR3 DNA: TGTGCCAGCAGCTGGACTGGCGGGAGAGTGGCTGAGCAGTTCTTC; V gene: TRBV5-4; clone size: .; CDR3 length: 15; J gene: TRBJ2-1; D gene: TRBD2
CDR3 protein: CASSLQGGELFF; CDR3 DNA: TGTGCCAGCAGCTTGCAGGGAGGGGAGCTGTTTTTT; V gene: TRBV7-9; clone size: .; CDR3 length: 12; J gene: TRBJ2-2; D gene: .
CDR3 protein: CASSRSLLAGSGEQYF; CDR3 DNA: TGCGCCAGCAGCCGATCCCTGCTAGCGGGGTCAGGCGAGCAGTACTTC; V gene: TRBV4-1; clone size: few; CDR3 length: 16; J gene: TRBJ2-7; D gene: TRBD2
CDR3 protein: CASSLVLRAGGFRGNEQFF; CDR3 DNA: TGTGCCAGCAGCTTAGTATTGCGGGCAGGGGGCTTTAGGGGGAATGAGCAGTTCTTC; V gene: TRBV7-2; clone size: .; CDR3 length: 19; J gene: TRBJ2-1; D gene: TRBD1
CDR3 protein: CASSSTQTGIVETQYF; CDR3 DNA: TGTGCCAGCAGTTCCACTCAGACAGGGATCGTAGAGACCCAGTACTTC; V gene: TRBV28; clone size: once; CDR3 length: 16; J gene: TRBJ2-5; D gene: TRBD1
CDR3 protein: CATSRDRGEKLFF; CDR3 DNA: TGTGCCACCAGCAGAGATAGGGGAGAAAAACTGTTTTTT; V gene: TRBV15; clone size: .; CDR3 length: 13; J gene: TRBJ1-4; D gene: .
CDR3 protein: CASSYPGEAFF; CDR3 DNA: TGTGCCAGCAGTTACCCAGGTGAAGCTTTCTTT; V gene: TRBV6-5; clone size: few; CDR3 length: 11; J gene: TRBJ1-1; D gene: .
CDR3 protein: CASSETGDRGDTQYF; CDR3 DNA: TGTGCCAGTAGTGAGACAGGGGATCGGGGAGATACGCAGTATTTT; V gene: TRBV19; clone size: .; CDR3 length: 15; J gene: TRBJ2-3; D gene: TRBD1
CDR3 protein: CASSIEKGQSGNEQFF; CDR3 DNA: TGTGCCAGTAGTATCGAAAAGGGACAGTCGGGTAATGAGCAGTTCTTC; V gene: TRBV19; clone size: .; CDR3 length: 16; J gene: TRBJ2-1; D gene: TRBD1
CDR3 protein: CASIPPSARAIYEQYF; CDR3 DNA: TGTGCCAGTATCCCCCCGAGCGCCAGGGCTATCTACGAGCAGTACTTC; V gene: TRBV19; clone size: .; CDR3 length: 16; J gene: TRBJ2-7; D gene: .
CDR3 protein: CATRRDTGLDFNQPQHF; CDR3 DNA: TGTGCCACCCGTCGTGATACAGGGTTGGATTTCAATCAGCCCCAGCATTTT; V gene: TRBV28; clone size: .; CDR3 length: 17; J gene: TRBJ1-5; D gene: .
CDR3 protein: CASSLERGSAYEQYF; CDR3 DNA: TGTGCCAGCAGCTTAGAACGGGGTTCGGCCTACGAGCAGTACTTC; V gene: TRBV7-8; clone size: .; CDR3 length: 15; J gene: TRBJ2-7; D gene: .